This note documents a single T cell receptor (beta chain) sequence. Its antigen is as yet unknown. The data were obtained in a study of cytomegalovirus exposure and HLA in healthy donors. Findings and limits, study-wide: According to a subsequent analysis, TCR clusters identified in the first cohort showed a tendency to co-occur across the 120 or so validation repertoires.

Assay: immunoSEQ multiplex PCR; the TCRdb copy retains only in-frame clones and omits some. The table has about 68,000 clones, roughly nine tenths seen once. This clonotype originated in a man younger than 30 in good health and CMV-seronegative. Specimen: PBMCs.

The CDR3 is CASSLVSGGNYGYTF. In DNA, the CDR3 is TGTGCCAGCAGCCTTGTATCGGGGGGGAACTATGGCTACACCTTC. V and J are TRBV11-2 and TRBJ1-2; possible D gene TRBD1, 5 bases. The CDR3 covers 15 residues. Germline loops: CDR1 SGHAT, CDR2 FQNNGV. V gave up 5 bases and J gave up 2 bases, with 15 bases separating them.